Shown below are 32 T cell receptor beta chains from a single sample sequenced in a study of cytomegalovirus exposure and HLA in healthy donors. PCR primers comprised 60 Vbeta and 13 Jbeta primers. Generated by immunoSEQ multiplex PCR, the TCRdb table keeps only in-frame clones and is missing some. The data show 180,000 or so clones, about 75% seen once. The source material was PBMCs. The receptors were gathered from a woman aged 40 to 49 in good health and CMV-seropositive.

Concerning this clone itself: The junction departs from the called germline gene at one end, perhaps through a read error. The rearrangement joins TRBV30 to TRBJ1-3; no reliable D call. The CDR3 spans 12 residues. Germline loops: CDR1 GTSNPN, CDR2 SVGIG (reference sequence). This CDR3 reads CAWSVIPGREDF. DNA of the CDR3: TGTGCCTGGAGTGTCATCCCCGGTCGGGAGGATTTT.

The gene calls are TRBV7-6 and TRBJ1-1; 7 bases are a match to TRBD1. This CDR3 has 14 residues. The germline gives CDR1 SGHVS, CDR2 FNYEAQ. The trim removed 6 bases at V and 1 base at J, leaving 5 bases unmatched. This chain's CDR3 is CASSPQGGNTEAFF. Written as DNA, the CDR3 is TGTGCCAGCAGTCCTCAGGGGGGGAACACTGAAGCTTTCTTT. The full variable domain, rest sourced from reference TRBV7-6 and TRBJ1-1, is GAGVSQSPRYKVTKRGQDVALRCDPISGHVSLYWYRQALGQGPEFLTYFNYEAQQDKSGLPNDRFSAERPEGSISTLTIQRTEQRDSAMYRCASSPQGGNTEAFFGQGTRLTVV.

The V call is TRBV11-2, the J call TRBJ1-2; TRBD1 matches at 9 bases. Germline CDR1 SGHAT, CDR2 FQNNGV. The length of the CDR3 is 17 residues. With V trimmed by 6 bases and J by 0 bases, 11 bases remained unmatched. The CDR3 DNA is TGTGCCAGCAGTCATCCGGGACAGGGTTGGTCTAACTATGGCTACACCTTC. This encodes CASSHPGQGWSNYGYTF.

The gene calls are TRBV18 and TRBJ2-5; tentative D call: TRBD1 (6 bases). The J call may be incorrect, as the DNA end agrees better with TRBJ2-7. The CDR3 runs 13 residues. CDR1 KGHSH and CDR2 LQKENI come from the germline V gene. In DNA, the CDR3 is TGTGCCAGCTCGAGGGACACGGGTTACGAGCAGTACTTC. It yields the protein CASSRDTGYEQYF.

The J gene is TRBJ2-1, the V gene TRBV7-3; no clear D gene. CDR3 length: 16 residues. Germline assignment: CDR1 SGHTA and CDR2 FQGTGA. V was pared by 5 bases and J by 0 bases, with 14 bases between. In DNA form, the CDR3 reads TGTGCCAGCAGCCCCTTCGTCTCTCGCTCCTACAATGAGCAGTTCTTC. It codes for CASSPFVSRSYNEQFF.

This clone occurred a few times. The V and J genes are TRBV7-9 and TRBJ2-3; 10 nucleotides line up with TRBD2. The CDR3 runs to 17 residues. The germline V gene has CDR1 SEHNR and CDR2 FQNEAQ (reference sequence). The V and J ends lost 1 base and 1 base, in that order; junction bases with no gene match: 5. The CDR3 loop is CASSLGETSGRTDTQYF. CDR3 DNA sequence: TGTGCCAGCAGCTTAGGGGAGACTAGCGGGCGCACAGATACGCAGTATTTT.

The count of this clone is one. The genes are TRBV7-9 and TRBJ1-4, with 7 nucleotides matching TRBD1. The CDR3 extends over 14 amino acids. Germline loops: CDR1 SEHNR, CDR2 FQNEAQ (reference sequence). V lost 4 bases and J lost 8; bases outside the gene matches: 7. CDR3 loop: CASSSRTGEEKLFF. CDR3 in DNA: TGTGCCAGCAGCTCTCGGACAGGCGAGGAAAAACTGTTTTTT.

The gene calls are TRBV6-5 and TRBJ2-1; D unresolved. From germline, CDR1 is MNHEY and CDR2 SVGAGI. V shed 7 bases and J shed 6 bases, with 19 bases lying between them. The CDR3 sequence is 15 residues long. CDR3 region: CASTPSFFGPNEQFF. CDR3 coding DNA: TGTGCCAGCACTCCCTCGTTTTTTGGCCCCAATGAGCAGTTCTTC.

This chain joins TRBV27 and TRBJ2-7; 7 bases map to TRBD1. Germline V lookup: CDR1 MNHEY, CDR2 SMNVEV (reference sequence). This CDR3 has 13 residues. The V and J ends lost 8 bases and 0 bases, in that order; junction bases with no gene match: 4. This CDR3 is CASGRGSSYEQYF. CDR3 sequence (DNA): TGTGCCAGCGGCAGGGGGAGCTCCTACGAGCAGTACTTC.

V usage is TRBV27 and J usage is TRBJ2-1; the D gene is possibly TRBD2 (6 bases). V shed 2 bases and J shed 7 bases, with 9 bases lying between them. Germline V CDR1 and CDR2: MNHEY, SMNVEV (reference sequence). CDR3 length: 13 amino acids. This chain's CDR3 is CASSLPGRNEQFF. CDR3 nucleotide sequence: TGTGCCAGCAGTTTACCAGGGAGGAATGAGCAGTTCTTC.

The CDR3 reads CASSVAPGAPNEQFF. CDR3 nucleotide sequence: TGTGCCAGCAGCGTAGCTCCGGGAGCCCCCAATGAGCAGTTCTTC. This chain uses TRBV9 with TRBJ2-1; a possible D gene is TRBD2 (6 bases). CDR1 and CDR2 from the germline V gene are SGDLS and YYNGEE. V was shortened by 0 bases and J by 6 bases, with 13 bases between the two germline ends. There are 15 residues in the CDR3.

The chain's CDR3 is CASSPHSQRGNTIYF. Written as DNA, the CDR3 is TGTGCCAGCAGTCCCCATAGCCAAAGGGGAAACACCATATATTTT. The rearrangement uses TRBV28 and TRBJ1-3; D gene uncertain. Deletions cut 5 bases from V and 4 bases from J, with 15 bases between. The CDR3 totals 15 residues. Per the germline V gene, CDR1 is MDHEN and CDR2 is SYDVKM. Together with reference TRBV28 and TRBJ1-3, the CDR3 gives the full variable domain: DVKVTQSSRYLVKRTGEKVFLECVQDMDHENMFWYRQDPGLGLRLIYFSYDVKMKEKGDIPEGYSVSREKKERFSLILESASTNQTSMYLCASSPHSQRGNTIYFGEGSWLTVV.

The chain is built from TRBV9 and TRBJ2-1, with TRBD2 as a possible D gene (6 bases). V was trimmed by 3 bases and J by 9 bases, leaving 10 bases between them. The CDR3 has 12 residues. Germline CDR1 is SGDLS and CDR2 is YYNGEE. DNA for the CDR3: TGTGCCAGCAGCGGTGCCGGGGGTGAGCAGTTCTTC. Its translation is CASSGAGGEQFF.

In this sample, this clone turned up a few times. The chain recombines TRBV7-3 with TRBJ2-3, with D perhaps matching TRBD1 (5 bases). Per the germline V gene, CDR1 is SGHTA and CDR2 is FQGTGA. This CDR3 has 14 amino acids. With 4 bases removed from V and 0 bases from J, the gap between germline ends came to 8 bases. CDR3 sequence reads: CASSSDISTDTQYF. The CDR3 DNA reads as TGTGCCAGCAGCTCGGACATCAGCACAGATACGCAGTATTTT.

The chain employs TRBV2 and TRBJ2-6; 7 bases line up with TRBD1. The germline V gene encodes CDR1 SNHLY and CDR2 FYNNEI. There are 16 residues in the CDR3. J lost 2 bases, V lost 6 bases, and 7 bases had no gene match. Written as DNA, the CDR3 is TGTGCCAGCAGCCGGGACAGAGAAACTGGGGCCAACGTCCTGACTTTC. Translated, it gives CASSRDRETGANVLTF.

The CDR3 loop reads CASRRHEQETQYF. In DNA, the CDR3 is TGTGCCAGCAGACGACACGAGCAAGAGACCCAGTACTTC. This chain joins TRBV2 and TRBJ2-5; D gene unclear. CDR1 and CDR2 from the germline V gene are SNHLY and FYNNEI. This CDR3 contains 13 residues. The V gene lost 6 bases and the J gene lost 2 bases, with 10 bases spanning the gap.

V gene TRBV4-2 combines with J gene TRBJ1-2, with 7 bases fitting TRBD1. Trimming removed 1 base from V and 2 bases from J; junction bases left unmatched: 4. Germline lookup yields CDR1 LGHNA and CDR2 YNFKEQ. This CDR3 is 15 amino acids long. The CDR3 DNA reads as TGTGCCAGCAGCCAAGCTTCGGGACAGAACTATGGCTACACCTTC. Translation: CASSQASGQNYGYTF.

The chain links TRBV6-5 to TRBJ1-3; TRBD1 might be the D (6 bases). V gave up 6 bases and J gave up 0 bases, with 12 bases separating them. The CDR3 spans 15 residues. Germline V gene lookup returns CDR1 MNHEY and CDR2 SVGAGI. CDR3: CASSSDRYSGNTIYF. CDR3 DNA: TGTGCCAGCAGCTCTGACAGGTACTCTGGAAACACCATATATTTT.

This clone was detected only a few times. The chain has TRBV7-9 and TRBJ2-5, with 11 bases lining up with TRBD2. CDR1 is SEHNR, CDR2 FQNEAQ, per germline (reference sequence). The ends lost 3 bases at V and 5 bases at J; junction bases unmatched: 2. The CDR3 spans 14 residues. This chain's CDR3 is CASSFSSGRETQYF. CDR3 DNA: TGTGCCAGCAGCTTCTCTAGCGGGAGGGAGACCCAGTACTTC.

This clone was detected once. The rearrangement uses TRBV10-1 and TRBJ2-7, with TRBD1 matching over 11 bases. The CDR3 covers 17 residues. V shed 2 bases, J shed 4 bases, and the junction held 10 bases outside the gene matches. The V gene's germline CDR1 is WNHNN and CDR2 SYGVQD (reference sequence). The chain's CDR3 is CASSEIGTDRGLYEQYF. The CDR3 coding sequence is TGCGCCAGCAGTGAGATTGGTACGGACAGGGGGCTGTACGAGCAGTACTTC.

This chain connects TRBV28 to TRBJ2-7; D possibly corresponds to TRBD1 (6 bases). The V gene lost 6 bases and the J gene lost 5 bases, with 11 bases spanning the gap. This CDR3 is 12 amino acids long. CDR1 and CDR2 from the germline V gene are MDHEN and SYDVKM. The CDR3 nucleotides are TGTGCCAGCAGCTCCGACAGGAACGAGCAGTACTTC. Protein: CASSSDRNEQYF.

Written as DNA, the CDR3 is TGCGCCAGCAGCTTTACAGGGGGCCCGGAGACCCAGTACTTC. It translates to CASSFTGGPETQYF. This rearrangement joins TRBV5-1 to TRBJ2-5; 9 bases fit TRBD1. The trim removed 2 bases at V and 5 bases at J, leaving 4 bases unmatched. Germline CDR1 and CDR2: SGHRS and YFSETQ. The CDR3 covers 14 residues.

This sequence joins TRBV10-3 and TRBJ2-7; 7 bases map to TRBD1. The CDR3 is 13 residues long. CDR1 ENHRY and CDR2 SYGVKD come from the germline V gene. The V segment lost 4 bases and the J segment 3 bases; nucleotides outside the gene matches: 3. The CDR3 here is CAISGTGDYEQYF. The CDR3 DNA reads as TGTGCCATCAGTGGGACAGGAGACTACGAGCAGTACTTC.

This clone has only one observation. As DNA, the CDR3 is TGTGCCAGCATCGACACAGGTAACTCCTACGAGCAGTACTTC. It codes for CASIDTGNSYEQYF. The rearrangement joins TRBV27 to TRBJ2-7; maybe TRBD1 (5 bases). Germline CDR1 and CDR2: MNHEY and SMNVEV (reference sequence). V lost 7 bases, J lost 0 bases, and 13 bases lay in between. CDR3 length: 14 residues.

With regard to this clone: This sample also contains other DNA sequences that code for the same CDR3. This chain connects TRBV5-1 to TRBJ2-7; TRBD2 aligns across 8 bases. CDR1 and CDR2 from the germline V gene are SGHRS and YFSETQ. V lost 7 bases, J lost 3 bases, and 9 bases stayed unmatched. This CDR3 has 14 residues. The CDR3 DNA reads as TGCGCCAGCGGAGCAGCGGGGGCGGGCTACGAGCAGTACTTC. This gives the protein CASGAAGAGYEQYF.

This chain links TRBV5-6 with TRBJ1-5, with TRBD1 matching 9 bases. CDR1 is SGHDT and CDR2 is YYEEEE in the germline V gene. The CDR3 is 16 residues long. The junction had 6 bases not matched to a gene; V was cut back by 2 bases and J by 3 bases. The CDR3 sequence: CASSFGQGRPNQPQHF. The CDR3 DNA sequence: TGTGCCAGCAGCTTCGGACAGGGGAGACCCAATCAGCCCCAGCATTTT.

This clone was seen once. The chain joins TRBV4-1 to TRBJ2-1; TRBD1 matches at 7 bases. J was trimmed by 5 bases and V by 3 bases; bases with no gene match: 4. The CDR3 runs to 14 residues. Germline loops: CDR1 MGHRA, CDR2 YSYEKL. CDR3 amino acids: CASSHPGTDNEQFF. CDR3 coding DNA: TGCGCCAGCAGCCACCCCGGGACAGACAATGAGCAGTTCTTC.

This rearrangement joins TRBV7-2 to TRBJ2-3; D is uncertain. Germline V lookup: CDR1 SGHTA, CDR2 FQGNSA. The CDR3 length is 14 residues. The V end lost 1 base, the J end lost 1 base, and 6 bases lay between the germline ends. The CDR3 is CASSLVTGTDTQYF. DNA for the CDR3: TGTGCCAGCAGCTTAGTAACTGGCACAGATACGCAGTATTTT.

J is TRBJ2-1 and V is TRBV7-3; 10 bases map to TRBD2. The CDR3 is 15 amino acids. The germline gives CDR1 SGHTA, CDR2 FQGTGA. Trimming cost V 4 bases and J 6 bases; bases outside gene matches: 6. DNA for the CDR3: TGTGCCAGCAGCTCGCTGACTAGCGGGTTCAATGAGCAGTTCTTC. Amino acids: CASSSLTSGFNEQFF.

The chain employs TRBV19 and TRBJ1-4; maybe TRBD1 (6 bases). The CDR3 is 13 amino acids. V shed 8 bases and J shed 8 bases, with 15 bases lying between them. CDR1 and CDR2 (germline): LNHDA, SQIVND (reference sequence). Here the CDR3 reads CASEGGTGEKLFF. DNA for the CDR3: TGTGCCAGTGAGGGGGGGACTGGCGAAAAACTGTTTTTT. The complete variable domain, with remaining parts taken from reference TRBV19 and TRBJ1-4, reads DGGITQSPKYLFRKEGQNVTLSCEQNLNHDAMYWYRQDPGQGLRLIYYSQIVNDFQKGDIAEGYSVSREKKESFPLTVTSAQKNPTAFYLCASEGGTGEKLFFGSGTQLSVL.

The rearrangement uses TRBV29-1 and TRBJ2-3; the D is unclear. Germline CDR1 and CDR2: SQVTM and ANQGSEA. The V gene lost 4 bases and the J gene lost 2 bases, with 19 bases spanning the gap. The CDR3 runs 16 residues. The CDR3 region is CSVGLESYHPTDTQYF. The CDR3 DNA reads as TGCAGCGTTGGCTTGGAGAGCTACCACCCCACAGATACGCAGTATTTT.

This clone was seen only a few times. The chain is built from TRBV19 and TRBJ1-1; 10 positions agree with TRBD1. The CDR3 spans 15 residues. In germline, CDR1 is LNHDA, CDR2 SQIVND (reference sequence). V was pared by 5 bases and J by 5 bases, with 8 bases of the junction left unmatched. CDR3 nucleotides: TGTGCCAGTAGTTCCTCAGACAGGGGGCGAACTGAAGCTTTCTTT. Amino acids: CASSSSDRGRTEAFF. The full variable domain, its missing parts supplied by reference TRBV19 and TRBJ1-1, is DGGITQSPKYLFRKEGQNVTLSCEQNLNHDAMYWYRQDPGQGLRLIYYSQIVNDFQKGDIAEGYSVSREKKESFPLTVTSAQKNPTAFYLCASSSSDRGRTEAFFGQGTRLTVV.